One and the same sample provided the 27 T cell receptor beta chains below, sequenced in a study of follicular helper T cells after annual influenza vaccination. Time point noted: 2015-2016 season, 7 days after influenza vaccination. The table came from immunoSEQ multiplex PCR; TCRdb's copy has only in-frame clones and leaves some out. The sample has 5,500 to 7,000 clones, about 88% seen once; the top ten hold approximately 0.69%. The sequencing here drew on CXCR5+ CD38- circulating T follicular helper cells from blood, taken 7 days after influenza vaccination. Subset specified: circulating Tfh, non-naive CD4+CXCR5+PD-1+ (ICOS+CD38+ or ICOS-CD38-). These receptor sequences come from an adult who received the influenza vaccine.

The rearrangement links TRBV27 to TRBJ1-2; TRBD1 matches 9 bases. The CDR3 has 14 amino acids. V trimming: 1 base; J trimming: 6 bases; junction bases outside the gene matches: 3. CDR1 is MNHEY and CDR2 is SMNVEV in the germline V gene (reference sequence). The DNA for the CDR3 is TGTGCCAGCAGTTTATTGGGACAGGGCCATGGCTACACCTTC. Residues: CASSLLGQGHGYTF.

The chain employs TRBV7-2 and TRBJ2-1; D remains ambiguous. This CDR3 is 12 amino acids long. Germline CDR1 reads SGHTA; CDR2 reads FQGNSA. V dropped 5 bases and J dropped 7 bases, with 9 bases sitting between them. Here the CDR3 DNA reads TGTGCCAGCAGCCCCCAGAAAAATGAGCAGTTCTTC. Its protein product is CASSPQKNEQFF. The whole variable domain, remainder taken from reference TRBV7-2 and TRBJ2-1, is GAGVSQSPSNKVTEKGKDVELRCDPISGHTALYWYRQSLGQGLEFLIYFQGNSAPDKSGLPSDRFSAERTGGSVSTLTIQRTQQEDSAVYLCASSPQKNEQFFGPGTRLTVL.

The CDR3 here is CASSPLGTSGRSEQYF. The DNA of the CDR3 is TGTGCCAGCAGCCCCCTGGGGACTAGCGGGAGGAGCGAGCAGTACTTC. V gene TRBV28 combines with J gene TRBJ2-7; TRBD2 matches at 15 bases. Per the germline V gene, CDR1 is MDHEN and CDR2 is SYDVKM. This CDR3 spans 16 amino acids. Unmatched junction bases numbered 9, after V lost 6 bases and J lost 6 bases.

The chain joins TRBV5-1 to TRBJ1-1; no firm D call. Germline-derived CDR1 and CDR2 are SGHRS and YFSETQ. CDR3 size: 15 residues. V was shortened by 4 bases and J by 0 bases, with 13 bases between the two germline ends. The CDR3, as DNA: TGCGCCAGCAGCCCCACCAATAATATGAACACTGAAGCTTTCTTT. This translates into CASSPTNNMNTEAFF.

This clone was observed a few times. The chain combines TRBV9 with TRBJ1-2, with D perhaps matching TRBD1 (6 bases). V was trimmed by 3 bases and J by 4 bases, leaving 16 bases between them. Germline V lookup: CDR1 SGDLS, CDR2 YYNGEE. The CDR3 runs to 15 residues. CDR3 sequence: CASSAMARGPYGYTF. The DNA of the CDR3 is TGTGCCAGCAGCGCTATGGCCCGGGGGCCCTATGGCTACACCTTC.

As DNA, the CDR3 is TGTGCCAGCAGCTTAGGGGCAGGGGGGTACAATGAGCAGTTCTTC. This encodes CASSLGAGGYNEQFF. The chain carries TRBV7-2 and TRBJ2-1; tentatively, D is TRBD1 (7 bases). The germline V and J ends were trimmed by 1 base and 4 bases, with 11 bases remaining between them. The CDR3 has 15 amino acids. Germline CDR1 reads SGHTA; CDR2 reads FQGNSA.

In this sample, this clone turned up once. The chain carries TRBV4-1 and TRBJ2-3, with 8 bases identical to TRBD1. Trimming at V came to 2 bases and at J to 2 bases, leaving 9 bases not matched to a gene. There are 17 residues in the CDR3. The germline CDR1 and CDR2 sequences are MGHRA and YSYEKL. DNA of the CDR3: TGCGCCAGCAGCCAACTCCCGGACAGGGCTTACACAGATACGCAGTATTTT. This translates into CASSQLPDRAYTDTQYF.

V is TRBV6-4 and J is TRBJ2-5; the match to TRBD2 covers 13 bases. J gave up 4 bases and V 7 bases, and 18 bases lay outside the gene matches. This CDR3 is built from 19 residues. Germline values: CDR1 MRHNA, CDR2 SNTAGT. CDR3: CASTSDRTSGSLPLETQYF. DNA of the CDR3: TGTGCCAGCACGTCCGACAGGACTAGCGGGAGCTTACCCCTAGAGACCCAGTACTTC.

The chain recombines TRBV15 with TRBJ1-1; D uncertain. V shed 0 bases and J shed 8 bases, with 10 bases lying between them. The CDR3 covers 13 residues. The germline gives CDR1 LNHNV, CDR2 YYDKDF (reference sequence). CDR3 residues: CATSREGREEAFF. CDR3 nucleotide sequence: TGTGCCACCAGCAGAGAAGGACGGGAAGAAGCTTTCTTT.

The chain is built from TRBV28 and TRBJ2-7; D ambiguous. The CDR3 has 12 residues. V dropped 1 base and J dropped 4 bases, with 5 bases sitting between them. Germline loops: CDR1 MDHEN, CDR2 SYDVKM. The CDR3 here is CASSLYGYEQYF. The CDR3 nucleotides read TGTGCCAGCAGTTTATACGGTTACGAGCAGTACTTC.

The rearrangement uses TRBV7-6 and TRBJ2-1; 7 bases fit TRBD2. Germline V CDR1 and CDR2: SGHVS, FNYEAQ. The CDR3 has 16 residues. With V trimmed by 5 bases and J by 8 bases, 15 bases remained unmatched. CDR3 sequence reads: CASSTGYGLGGDEQFF. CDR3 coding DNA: TGTGCCAGCAGCACCGGCTATGGACTGGGGGGGGATGAGCAGTTCTTC.

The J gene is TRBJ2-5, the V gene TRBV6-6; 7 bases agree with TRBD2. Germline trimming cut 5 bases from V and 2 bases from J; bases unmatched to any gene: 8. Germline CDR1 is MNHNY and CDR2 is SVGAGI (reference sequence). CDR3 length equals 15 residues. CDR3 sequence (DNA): TGTGCCAGCAGTCGGGGGGTCGGACAACAAGAGACCCAGTACTTC. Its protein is CASSRGVGQQETQYF.

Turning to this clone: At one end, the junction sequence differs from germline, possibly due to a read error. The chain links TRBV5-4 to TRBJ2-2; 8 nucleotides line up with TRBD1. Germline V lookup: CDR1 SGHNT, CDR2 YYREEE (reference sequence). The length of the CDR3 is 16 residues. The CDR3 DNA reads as TGTGCCAGCAGCTCTCCGGGACAGGCCTTCACCGGGGAGCTGCTTTTT. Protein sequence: CASSSPGQAFTGELLF.

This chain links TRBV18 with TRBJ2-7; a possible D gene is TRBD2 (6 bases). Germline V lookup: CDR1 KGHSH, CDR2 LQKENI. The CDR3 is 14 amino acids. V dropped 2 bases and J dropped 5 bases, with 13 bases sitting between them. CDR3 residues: CASSPKGTGNEQYF. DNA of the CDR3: TGTGCCAGCTCACCAAAGGGGACTGGTAACGAGCAGTACTTC.

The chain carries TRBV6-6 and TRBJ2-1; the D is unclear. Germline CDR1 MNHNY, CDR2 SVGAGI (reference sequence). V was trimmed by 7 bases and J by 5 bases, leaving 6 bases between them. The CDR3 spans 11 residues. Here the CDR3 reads CASTRDNEQFF. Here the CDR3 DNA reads TGTGCCAGCACCAGAGACAATGAGCAGTTCTTC.

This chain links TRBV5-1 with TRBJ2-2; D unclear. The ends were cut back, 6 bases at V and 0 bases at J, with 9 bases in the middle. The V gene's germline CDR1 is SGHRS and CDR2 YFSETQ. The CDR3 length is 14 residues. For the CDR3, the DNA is TGCGCCAGCATAGACGCGGCGAACACCGGGGAGCTGTTTTTT. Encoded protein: CASIDAANTGELFF.

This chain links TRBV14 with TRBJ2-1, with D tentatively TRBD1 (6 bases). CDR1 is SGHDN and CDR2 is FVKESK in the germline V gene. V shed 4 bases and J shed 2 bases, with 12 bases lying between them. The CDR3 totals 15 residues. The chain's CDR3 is CASSLGTPTYNEQFF. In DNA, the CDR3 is TGTGCCAGCAGCCTGGGGACACCGACCTACAATGAGCAGTTCTTC.

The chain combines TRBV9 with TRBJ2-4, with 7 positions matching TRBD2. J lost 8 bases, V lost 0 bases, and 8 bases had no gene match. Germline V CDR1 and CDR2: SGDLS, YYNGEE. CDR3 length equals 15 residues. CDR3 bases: TGTGCCAGCAGCGTAGATCACGGGAGGTCGGACATTCAGTACTTC. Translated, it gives CASSVDHGRSDIQYF.

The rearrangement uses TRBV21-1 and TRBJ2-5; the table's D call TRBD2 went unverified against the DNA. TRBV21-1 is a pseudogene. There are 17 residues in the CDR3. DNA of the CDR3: TGTGCCAGCAGCAAAGCGCTCGCTAGCGGAGACCAAGAGACCCAGTACTTC. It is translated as CASSKALASGDQETQYF.

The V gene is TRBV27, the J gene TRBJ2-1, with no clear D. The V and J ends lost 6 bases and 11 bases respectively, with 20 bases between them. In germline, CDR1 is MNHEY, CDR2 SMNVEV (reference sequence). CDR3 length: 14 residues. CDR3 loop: CASSNPLPEWKQFF. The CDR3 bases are TGTGCCAGCAGCAACCCTCTTCCTGAATGGAAGCAGTTCTTC.

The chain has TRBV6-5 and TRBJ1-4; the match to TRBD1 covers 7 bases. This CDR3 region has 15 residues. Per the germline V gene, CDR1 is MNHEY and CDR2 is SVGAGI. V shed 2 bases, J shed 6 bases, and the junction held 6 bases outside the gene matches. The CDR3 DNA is TGTGCCAGCAGTTACCGGACAGGTGGGGATGAAAAACTGTTTTTT. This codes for CASSYRTGGDEKLFF.

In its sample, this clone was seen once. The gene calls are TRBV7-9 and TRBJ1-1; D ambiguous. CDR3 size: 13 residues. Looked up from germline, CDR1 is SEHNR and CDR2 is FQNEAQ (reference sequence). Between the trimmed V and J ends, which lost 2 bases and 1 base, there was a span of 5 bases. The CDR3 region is CASSLIANTEAFF. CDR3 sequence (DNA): TGTGCCAGCAGCTTAATAGCGAACACTGAAGCTTTCTTT.

The CDR3 region is CSVVAGGLADTQYF. DNA for the CDR3: TGCAGCGTTGTGGCGGGGGGCCTCGCAGATACGCAGTATTTT. This chain joins TRBV29-1 and TRBJ2-3; 8 bases are a match to TRBD2. CDR1 and CDR2 from the germline V gene are SQVTM and ANQGSEA. There are 14 residues in the CDR3. With 4 bases clipped from V and 4 bases from J, the junction kept 7 bases outside the gene matches.

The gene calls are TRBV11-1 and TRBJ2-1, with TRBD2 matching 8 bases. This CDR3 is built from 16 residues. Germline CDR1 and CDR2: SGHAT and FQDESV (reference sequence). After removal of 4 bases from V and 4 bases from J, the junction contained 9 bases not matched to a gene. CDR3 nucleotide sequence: TGTGCCAGCAGCTCGAGCCTAGCGGGCCTATACAATGAGCAGTTCTTC. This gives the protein CASSSSLAGLYNEQFF. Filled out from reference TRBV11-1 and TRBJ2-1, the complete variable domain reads EAEVAQSPRYKITEKSQAVAFWCDPISGHATLYWYRQILGQGPELLVQFQDESVVDDSQLPKDRFSAERLKGVDSTLKIQPAELGDSAMYLCASSSSLAGLYNEQFFGPGTRLTVL.

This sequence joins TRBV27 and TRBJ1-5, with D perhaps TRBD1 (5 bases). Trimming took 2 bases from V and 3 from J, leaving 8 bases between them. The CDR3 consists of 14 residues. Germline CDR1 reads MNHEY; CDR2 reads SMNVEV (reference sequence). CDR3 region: CASSLQGDNQPQHF. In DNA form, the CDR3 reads TGTGCCAGCAGTTTACAGGGAGACAATCAGCCCCAGCATTTT.

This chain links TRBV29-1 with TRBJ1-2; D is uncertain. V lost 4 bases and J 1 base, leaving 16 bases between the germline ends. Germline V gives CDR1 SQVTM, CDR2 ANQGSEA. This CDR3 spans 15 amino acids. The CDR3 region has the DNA TGCAGCGTTGCCGTTAGCGGGGTGGGTAACTATGGCTACACCTTC. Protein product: CSVAVSGVGNYGYTF.

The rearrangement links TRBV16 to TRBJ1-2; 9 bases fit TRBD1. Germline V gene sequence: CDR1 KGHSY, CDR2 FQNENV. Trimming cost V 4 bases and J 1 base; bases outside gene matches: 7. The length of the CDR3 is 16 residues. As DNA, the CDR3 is TGTGCCAGCAGCCGCCTACAGGGGGCGGGTAACTATGGCTACACCTTC. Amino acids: CASSRLQGAGNYGYTF.